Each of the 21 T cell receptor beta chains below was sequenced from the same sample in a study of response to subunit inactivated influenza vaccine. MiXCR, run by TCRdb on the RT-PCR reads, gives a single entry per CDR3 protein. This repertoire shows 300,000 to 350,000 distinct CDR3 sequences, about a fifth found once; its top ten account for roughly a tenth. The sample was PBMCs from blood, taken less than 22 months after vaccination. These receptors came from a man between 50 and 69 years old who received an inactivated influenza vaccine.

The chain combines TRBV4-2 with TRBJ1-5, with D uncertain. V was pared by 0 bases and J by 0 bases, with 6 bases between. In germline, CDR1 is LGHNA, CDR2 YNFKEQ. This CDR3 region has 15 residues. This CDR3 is CASSQEGNSNQPQHF. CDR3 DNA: TGTGCCAGCAGCCAAGAGGGGAATAGCAATCAGCCCCAGCATTTT.

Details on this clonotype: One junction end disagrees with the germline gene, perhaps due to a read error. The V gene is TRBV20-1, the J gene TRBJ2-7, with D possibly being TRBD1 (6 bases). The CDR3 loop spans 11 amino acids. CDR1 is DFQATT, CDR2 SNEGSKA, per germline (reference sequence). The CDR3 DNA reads TGCAGTGCTGAAGGGGGTCTCCCCCCTACTTTC. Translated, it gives CSAEGGLPPTF.

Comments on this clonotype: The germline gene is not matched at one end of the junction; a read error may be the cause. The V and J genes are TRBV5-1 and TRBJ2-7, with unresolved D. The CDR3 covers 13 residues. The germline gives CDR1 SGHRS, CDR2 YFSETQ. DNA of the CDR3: TGCGCCAGCAGCTTAGGTCCCTCCGACGAGCAGTACTTC. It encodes CASSLGPSDEQYF.

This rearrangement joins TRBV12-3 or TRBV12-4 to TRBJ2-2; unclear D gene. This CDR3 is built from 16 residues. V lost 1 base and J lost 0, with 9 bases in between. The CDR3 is CASSLGPRSNTGELFF. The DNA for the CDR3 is TGTGCCAGCAGTTTAGGCCCCAGGTCGAACACCGGGGAGCTGTTTTTT.

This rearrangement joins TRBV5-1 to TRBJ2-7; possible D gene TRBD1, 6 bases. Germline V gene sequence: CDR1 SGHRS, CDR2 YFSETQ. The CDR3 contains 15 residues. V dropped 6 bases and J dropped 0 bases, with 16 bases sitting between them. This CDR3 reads CASTLIATGSYEQYF. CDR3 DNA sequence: TGCGCCAGCACCCTCATAGCGACAGGCTCCTACGAGCAGTACTTC.

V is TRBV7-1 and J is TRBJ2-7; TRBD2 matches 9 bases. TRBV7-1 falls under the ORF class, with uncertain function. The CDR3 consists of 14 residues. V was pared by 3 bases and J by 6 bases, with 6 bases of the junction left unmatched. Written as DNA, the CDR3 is TGTGCCAGCAGCTCGGGGACTAGCTCTGTCGAGCAGTACTTC. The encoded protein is CASSSGTSSVEQYF.

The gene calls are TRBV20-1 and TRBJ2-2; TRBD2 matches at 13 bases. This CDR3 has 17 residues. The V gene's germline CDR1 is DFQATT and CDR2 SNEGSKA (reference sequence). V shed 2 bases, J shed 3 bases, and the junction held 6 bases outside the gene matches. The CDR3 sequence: CSARKRGLAGHTGELFF. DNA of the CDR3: TGCAGTGCTAGAAAAAGGGGACTAGCGGGGCACACCGGGGAGCTGTTTTTT.

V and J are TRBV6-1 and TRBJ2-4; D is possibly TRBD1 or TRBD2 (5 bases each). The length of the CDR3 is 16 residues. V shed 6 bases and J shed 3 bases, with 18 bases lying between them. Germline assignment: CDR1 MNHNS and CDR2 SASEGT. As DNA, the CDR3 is TGTGCCAGCAGGGGGCACGAGGTAGAGGGCAAAAACATTCAGTACTTC. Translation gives CASRGHEVEGKNIQYF.

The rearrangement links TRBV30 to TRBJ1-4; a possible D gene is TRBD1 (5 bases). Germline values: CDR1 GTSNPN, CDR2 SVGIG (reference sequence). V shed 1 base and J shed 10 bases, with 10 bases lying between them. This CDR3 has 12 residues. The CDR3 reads CAWSGLGGKLFF. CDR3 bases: TGTGCCTGGAGTGGCCTGGGGGGAAAACTGTTTTTT.

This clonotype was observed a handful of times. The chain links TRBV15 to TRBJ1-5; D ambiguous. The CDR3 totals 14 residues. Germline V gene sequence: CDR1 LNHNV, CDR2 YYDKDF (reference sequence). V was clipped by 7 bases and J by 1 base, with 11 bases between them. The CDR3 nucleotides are TGTGCCACCAACCGAGGGAGGAGCAATCAGCCCCAGCATTTT. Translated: CATNRGRSNQPQHF.

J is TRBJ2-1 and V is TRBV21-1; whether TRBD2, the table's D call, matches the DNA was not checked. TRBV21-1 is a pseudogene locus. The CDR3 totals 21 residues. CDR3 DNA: TGTGCCAGCAGCAAAGTGACATTGCGGGAGGGCCTTATAGTTCGGTACAATGAGCAGTTCTTC. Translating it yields CASSKVTLREGLIVRYNEQFF.

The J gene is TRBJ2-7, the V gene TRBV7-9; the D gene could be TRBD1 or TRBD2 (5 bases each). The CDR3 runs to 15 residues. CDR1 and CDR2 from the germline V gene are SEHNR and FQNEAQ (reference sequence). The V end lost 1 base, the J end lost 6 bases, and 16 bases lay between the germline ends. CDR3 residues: CASSLGMGSRGEQYF. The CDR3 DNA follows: TGTGCCAGCAGCTTAGGAATGGGGTCGAGGGGCGAGCAGTACTTC.

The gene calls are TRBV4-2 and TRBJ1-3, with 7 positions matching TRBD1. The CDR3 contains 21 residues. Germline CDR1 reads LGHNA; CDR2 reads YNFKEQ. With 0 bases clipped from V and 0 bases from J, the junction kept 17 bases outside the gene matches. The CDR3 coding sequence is TGTGCCAGCAGCCAAGAGCCCGTCCTTGGCCAGGGGGTTGGCTCTGGAAACACCATATATTTT. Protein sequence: CASSQEPVLGQGVGSGNTIYF.

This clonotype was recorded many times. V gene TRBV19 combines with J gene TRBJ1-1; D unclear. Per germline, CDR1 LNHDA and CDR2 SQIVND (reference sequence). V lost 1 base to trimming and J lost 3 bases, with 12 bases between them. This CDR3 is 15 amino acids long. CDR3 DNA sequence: TGTGCCAGTAGTATAGGCTGGACGGATTACACTGAAGCTTTCTTT. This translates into CASSIGWTDYTEAFF.

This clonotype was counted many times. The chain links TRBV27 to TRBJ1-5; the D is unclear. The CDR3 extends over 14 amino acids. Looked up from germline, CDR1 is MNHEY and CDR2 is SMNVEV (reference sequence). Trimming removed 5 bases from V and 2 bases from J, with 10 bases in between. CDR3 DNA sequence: TGTGCCAGCAGTCCGAGACCCGGCAATCAGCCCCAGCATTTT. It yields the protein CASSPRPGNQPQHF.

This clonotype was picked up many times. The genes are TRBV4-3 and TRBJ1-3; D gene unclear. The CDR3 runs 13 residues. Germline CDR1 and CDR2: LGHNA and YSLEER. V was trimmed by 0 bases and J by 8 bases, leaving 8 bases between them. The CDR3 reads CASSQDWGYTIYF. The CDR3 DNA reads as TGCGCCAGCAGCCAAGATTGGGGATACACCATATATTTT.

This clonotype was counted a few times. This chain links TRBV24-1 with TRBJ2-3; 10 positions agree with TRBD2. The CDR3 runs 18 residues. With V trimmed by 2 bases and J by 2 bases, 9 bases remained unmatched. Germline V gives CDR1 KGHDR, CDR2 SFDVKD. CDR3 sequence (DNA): TGTGCCACCAGTGATTCCTGGACTAGCGGAGAGAACACAGATACGCAGTATTTT. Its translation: CATSDSWTSGENTDTQYF.

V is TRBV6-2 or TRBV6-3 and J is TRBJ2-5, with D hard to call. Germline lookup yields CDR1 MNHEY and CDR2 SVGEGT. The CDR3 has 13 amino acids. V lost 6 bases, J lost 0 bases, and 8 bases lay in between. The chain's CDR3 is CASSLVYQETQYF. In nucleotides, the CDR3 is TGTGCCAGCAGCCTCGTCTACCAAGAGACCCAGTACTTC.

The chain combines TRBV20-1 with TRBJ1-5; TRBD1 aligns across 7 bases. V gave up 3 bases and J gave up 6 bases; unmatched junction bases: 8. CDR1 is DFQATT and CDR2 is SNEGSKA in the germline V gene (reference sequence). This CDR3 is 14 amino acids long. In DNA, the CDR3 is TGCAGTGCTAGGACCGGGACAGTTAGTCAGCCCCAGCATTTT. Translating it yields CSARTGTVSQPQHF.

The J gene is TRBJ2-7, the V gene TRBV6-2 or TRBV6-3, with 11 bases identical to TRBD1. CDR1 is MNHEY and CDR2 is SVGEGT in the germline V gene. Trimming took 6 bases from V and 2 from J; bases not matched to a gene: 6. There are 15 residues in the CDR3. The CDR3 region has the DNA TGTGCCAGCAGATCGGACAGGGGGCTTACCTACGAGCAGTACTTC. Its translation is CASRSDRGLTYEQYF.

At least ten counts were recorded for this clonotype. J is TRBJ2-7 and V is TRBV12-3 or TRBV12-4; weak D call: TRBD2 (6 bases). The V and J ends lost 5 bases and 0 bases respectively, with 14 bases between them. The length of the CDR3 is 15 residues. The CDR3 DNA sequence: TGTGCCAGCAGTCTCCCTAGCGTCAGCTCCTACGAGCAGTACTTC. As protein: CASSLPSVSSYEQYF.